This T cell receptor (beta chain) was sequenced for a study of T cell repertoires in cytomegalovirus infection. As for the study in general: Public TCR beta signatures provided an indication of both CMV infection and a matching HLA type.

To note about this clonotype: The antigen remains unidentified.

General study points: The study found HLA-C-restricted CMV-specific TCR beta clonotypes dominating the ex vivo response. Summed frequency of public TCR beta families distinguished CMV carriers with the relevant HLA.

TCRdb reprocessed the reads with MiXCR, giving one entry per CDR3 protein. The profile shows approximately 550,000 distinct CDR3 sequences, approximately 15% of them singletons. CDR1 is SGDLS, CDR2 YYNGEE, per germline. Deletions cut 0 bases from V and 4 bases from J, with 13 bases between. The CDR3 is 15 residues long. This TCR came from a human donor in good health (CMV status not recorded). Some clones in this sample may be carry-over from other donors' samples. Sequencing was carried out using CD8+ T cells from PBMCs. The chain is built from TRBV9 and TRBJ2-5, with a tentative D call TRBD2 (5 bases). CDR3: CASSVASREGETQYF. CDR3 sequence (DNA): TGTGCCAGCAGCGTAGCGTCCCGGGAAGGAGAGACCCAGTACTTC.